These T cell receptor beta chains were read from a single sample in a study of blood T cell repertoires in COVID-19. The data were produced by immunoSEQ multiplex PCR, yet TCRdb's version contains in-frame clones alone and is incomplete. Of roughly 250,000 clones in the sample, under 90% were seen once. Sequencing was performed on peripheral blood. The receptor set was obtained from a human donor in a cohort sampled during active COVID-19. The CDR3 runs from the conserved cysteine through the conserved F or W. D genes are given only for firm matches. A row's size may be missing; if present it is once, few, many or a size class.

d_gene	v_gene	j_gene	abundance	CDR3nt	CDR3aa
NA	TRBV10-1	TRBJ2-5	NA	TGCGCCAGCAGTGAGTATAGGACAAGGGAGACCCAGTACTTC	CASSEYRTRETQYF
NA	TRBV2	TRBJ2-5	NA	TGTGCCAGCAGTTCCGGAGCGGGCCTGCCGAAAGAGACCCAGTACTTC	CASSSGAGLPKETQYF
TRBD1	TRBV9	TRBJ1-2	NA	TGTGCCAGCAGCGCGTGGGGTGGGACAGGGGTTCACTATGGCTACACCTTC	CASSAWGGTGVHYGYTF
NA	TRBV2	TRBJ1-3	once	TGTGCCAGCACCCAAGCGTCCGGAAACACCATATATTTT	CASTQASGNTIYF
NA	TRBV18	TRBJ2-7	NA	TGTGCCAGCTCACCAGAACGACAGATCTACGAGCAGTACTTC	CASSPERQIYEQYF
NA	TRBV6-5	TRBJ1-2	NA	TGTGCCAGCAGGCCTATGACAGGCCGCTATGGCTACACCTTC	CASRPMTGRYGYTF
NA	TRBV20-1	TRBJ2-3	NA	TGCAGTGCTAGTGAGGTGGGGGGTAACGACACAGATACGCAGTATTTT	CSASEVGGNDTDTQYF
NA	TRBV11-1	TRBJ2-5	NA	TGTGCCAGCAGCTTAGGGACTCAAGAGACCCAGTACTTC	CASSLGTQETQYF
NA	TRBV2	TRBJ1-4	once	TGTGCCAGCAGTGACCAGGGGCTTAGTGCTGAAAAACTGTTTTTT	CASSDQGLSAEKLFF
TRBD1	TRBV27	TRBJ2-7	once	TGTGCCAGCAGTCCAATGACAGGGGGGGACTACGAGCAGTACTTC	CASSPMTGGDYEQYF
NA	TRBV12-3/TRBV12-4	TRBJ2-1	once	TGTGCCACAGTGGCCTACAATGAGCAGTTCTTC	CATVAYNEQFF
NA	TRBV10-2	TRBJ1-1	few	TGCGCCAGCAGTGAGCAGTGGAGCACTGAAGCTTTCTTT	CASSEQWSTEAFF
TRBD2	TRBV18	TRBJ2-5	NA	TGTGCCAGCTCACCACGGGCTAGCGGGAGCCTCCAAGAGACCCAGTACTTC	CASSPRASGSLQETQYF
TRBD1	TRBV2	TRBJ1-2	NA	TGTGCCAGCAGCTTACAGGGGGCGATCTATGGCTACACCTTC	CASSLQGAIYGYTF
TRBD2	TRBV5-4	TRBJ2-7	NA	TGTGCCAGCAGCTTGGTACGGGGGGGAACAGGCGAGCAGTACTTC	CASSLVRGGTGEQYF
NA	TRBV27	TRBJ1-1	NA	TGTGCCAGCAGTTTATCGGGGGGGGGCCTCATCCCCAGCCAAGCTTTCTTT	CASSLSGGGLIPSQAFF